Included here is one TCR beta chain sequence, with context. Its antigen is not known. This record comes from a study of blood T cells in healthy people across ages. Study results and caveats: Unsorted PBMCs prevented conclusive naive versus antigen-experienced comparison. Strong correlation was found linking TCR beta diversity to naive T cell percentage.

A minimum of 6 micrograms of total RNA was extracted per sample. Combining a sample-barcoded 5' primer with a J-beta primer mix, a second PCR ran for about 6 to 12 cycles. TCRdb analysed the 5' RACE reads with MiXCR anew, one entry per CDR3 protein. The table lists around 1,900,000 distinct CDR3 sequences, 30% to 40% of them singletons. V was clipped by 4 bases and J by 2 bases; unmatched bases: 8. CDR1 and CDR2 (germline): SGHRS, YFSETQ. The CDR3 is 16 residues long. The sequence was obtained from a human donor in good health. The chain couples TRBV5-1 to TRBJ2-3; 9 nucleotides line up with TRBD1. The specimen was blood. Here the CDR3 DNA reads TGCGCCAGCAGCCAGCGAGGACAGGGGAACACAGATACGCAGTATTTT. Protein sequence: CASSQRGQGNTDTQYF.